This entry concerns a single T cell receptor (beta chain). The data derive from a study of blood T cells in healthy people across ages. The germline gives CDR1 SEHNR, CDR2 FQNEAQ (reference sequence). This CDR3 has 17 amino acids. Trimming removed 1 base from V and 2 bases from J; junction bases left unmatched: 5. Together with a sample-barcoded 5' primer, a J-beta primer mix was included in a second PCR lasting about 7 to 12 cycles. TCRdb re-called the 5' RACE reads with MiXCR, one entry per CDR3 protein. Of 600,000 to 900,000 distinct CDR3 sequences listed, around a quarter are singletons. The sample was also linked to a second study, of T cells of mothers and their children.

This chain uses TRBV7-9 with TRBJ2-5; 12 bases match TRBD2. The receptor was isolated from a boy aged 5-17 years in good health. The specimen was blood. CDR3 bases: TGTGCCAGCAGCTTAGAGACGACTAGCGGGAGACAAGAGACCCAGTACTTC. Translated, it gives CASSLETTSGRQETQYF. Full variable domain (outside the CDR3, taken from reference TRBV7-9 and TRBJ2-5): DTGVSQNPRHKITKRGQNVTFRCDPISEHNRLYWYRQTLGQGPEFLTYFQNEAQLEKSRLLSDRFSAERPKGSFSTLEIQRTEQGDSAMYLCASSLETTSGRQETQYFGPGTRLLVL.